This TCR beta chain stems from a study of control samples from healthy donors and cancer patients (dated by TCRdb to 2020 to 2021). To note about this clone: The specificity of this receptor is unknown. Base qualities are not provided; no much larger clone lies one nucleotide away.

CDR1 DFQATT and CDR2 SNEGSKA are derived from the germline V gene (reference sequence). The CDR3 contains 12 residues, cysteine and phenylalanine counted. Only the CDR3 region is kept as DNA, spanning 36 bases read in frame from base 1. V lost 3 bases and J lost 6 bases; the stretch between them is 12 bases long. Preparation of the library involved the immunoSEQ multiplex PCR assay. The clones in this table, taken by TCRdb from immuneACCESS, are in-frame only. Not every clone is retained; where verified, under half of the shortfall comes from an unresolved V gene, and the cause of the rest is unknown. For this sample there are roughly 24,000 clones; 82% appear just once. Of the sample, 23% falls within the top ten clones.

Specimen: PBMCs. The chain couples TRBV20-1 to TRBJ2-7; no D gene call is confident. The TCR comes from a man aged 55 to 70 with colorectal cancer. This receptor carries the CDR3 CSASQSGREQYF. At the DNA level, the sequence is TGCAGTGCTAGTCAATCTGGCCGCGAGCAGTACTTC.